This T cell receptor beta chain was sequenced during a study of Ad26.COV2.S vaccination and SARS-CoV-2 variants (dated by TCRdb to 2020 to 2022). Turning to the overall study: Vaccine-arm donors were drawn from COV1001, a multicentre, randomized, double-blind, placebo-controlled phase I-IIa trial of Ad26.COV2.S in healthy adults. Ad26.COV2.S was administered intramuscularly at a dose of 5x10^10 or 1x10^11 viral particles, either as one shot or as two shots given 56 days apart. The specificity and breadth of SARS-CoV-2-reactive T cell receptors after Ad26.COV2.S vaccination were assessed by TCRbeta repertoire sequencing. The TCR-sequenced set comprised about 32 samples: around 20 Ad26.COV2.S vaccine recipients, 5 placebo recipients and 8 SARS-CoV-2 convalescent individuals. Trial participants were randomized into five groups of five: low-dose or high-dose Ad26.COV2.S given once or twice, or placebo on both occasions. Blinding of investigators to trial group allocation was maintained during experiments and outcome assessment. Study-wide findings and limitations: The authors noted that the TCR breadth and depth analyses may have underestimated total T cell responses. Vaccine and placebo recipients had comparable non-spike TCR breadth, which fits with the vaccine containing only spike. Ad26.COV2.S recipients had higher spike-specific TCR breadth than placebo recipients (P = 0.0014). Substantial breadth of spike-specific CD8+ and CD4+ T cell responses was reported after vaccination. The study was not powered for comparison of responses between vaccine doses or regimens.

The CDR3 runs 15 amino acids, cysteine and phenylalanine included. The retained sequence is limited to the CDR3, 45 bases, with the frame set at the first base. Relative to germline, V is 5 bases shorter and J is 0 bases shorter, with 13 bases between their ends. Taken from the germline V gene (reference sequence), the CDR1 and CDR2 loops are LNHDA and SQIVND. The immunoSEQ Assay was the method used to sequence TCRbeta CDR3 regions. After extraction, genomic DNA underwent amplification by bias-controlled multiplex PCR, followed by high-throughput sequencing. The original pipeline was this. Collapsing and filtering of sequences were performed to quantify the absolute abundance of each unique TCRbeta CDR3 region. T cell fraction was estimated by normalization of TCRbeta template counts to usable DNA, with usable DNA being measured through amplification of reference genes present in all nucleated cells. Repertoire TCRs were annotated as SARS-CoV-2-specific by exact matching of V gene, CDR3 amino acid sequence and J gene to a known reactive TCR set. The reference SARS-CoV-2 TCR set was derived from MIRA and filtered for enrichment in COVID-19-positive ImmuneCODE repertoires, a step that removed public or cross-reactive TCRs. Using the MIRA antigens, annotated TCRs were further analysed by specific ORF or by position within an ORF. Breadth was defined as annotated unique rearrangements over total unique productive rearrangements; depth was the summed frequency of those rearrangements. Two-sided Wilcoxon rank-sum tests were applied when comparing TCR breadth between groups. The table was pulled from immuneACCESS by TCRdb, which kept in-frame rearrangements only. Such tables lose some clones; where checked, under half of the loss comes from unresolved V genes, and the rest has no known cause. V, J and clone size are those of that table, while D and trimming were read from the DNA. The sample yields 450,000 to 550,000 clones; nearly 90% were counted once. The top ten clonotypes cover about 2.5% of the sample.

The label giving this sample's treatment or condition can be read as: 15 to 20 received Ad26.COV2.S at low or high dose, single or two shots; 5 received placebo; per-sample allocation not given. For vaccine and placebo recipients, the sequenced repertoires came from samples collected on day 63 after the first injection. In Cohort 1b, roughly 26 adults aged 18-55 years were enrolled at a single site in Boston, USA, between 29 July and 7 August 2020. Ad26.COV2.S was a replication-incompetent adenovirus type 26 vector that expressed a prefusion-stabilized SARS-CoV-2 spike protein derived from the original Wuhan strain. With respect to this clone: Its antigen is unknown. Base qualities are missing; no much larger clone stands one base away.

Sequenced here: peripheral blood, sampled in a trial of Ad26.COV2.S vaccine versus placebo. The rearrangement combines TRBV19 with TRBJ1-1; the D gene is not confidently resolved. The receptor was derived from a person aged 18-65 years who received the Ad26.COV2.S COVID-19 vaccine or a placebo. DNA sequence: TGTGCCAGTAGTCCCCGTTTGAACATGAACACTGAAGCTTTCTTT. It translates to CASSPRLNMNTEAFF.